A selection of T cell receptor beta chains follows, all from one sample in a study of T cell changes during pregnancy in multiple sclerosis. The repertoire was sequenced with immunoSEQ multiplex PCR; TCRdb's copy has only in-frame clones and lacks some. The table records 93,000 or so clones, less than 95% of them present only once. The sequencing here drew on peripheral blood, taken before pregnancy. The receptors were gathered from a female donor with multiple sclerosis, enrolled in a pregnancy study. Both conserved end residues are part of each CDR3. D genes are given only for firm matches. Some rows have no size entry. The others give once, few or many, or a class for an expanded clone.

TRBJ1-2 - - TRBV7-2 CASSLGGRASRGYTF TGTGCCAGCAGCTTAGGAGGCAGGGCGTCCCGTGGCTACACCTTC
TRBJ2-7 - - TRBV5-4 CASSLESDSYEQYF TGTGCCAGCAGCTTGGAGTCAGACTCCTACGAGCAGTACTTC
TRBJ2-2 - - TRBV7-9 CASSLDSNTGELFF TGTGCCAGCAGCTTAGACTCTAACACCGGGGAGCTGTTTTTT
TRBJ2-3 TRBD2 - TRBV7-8 CASGGLARGTDTQYF TGTGCCAGCGGGGGACTAGCGCGCGGCACAGATACGCAGTATTTT
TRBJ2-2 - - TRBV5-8 CASSLEGGRNTGELFF TGTGCCAGCAGCTTGGAGGGGGGGAGGAACACCGGGGAGCTGTTTTTT
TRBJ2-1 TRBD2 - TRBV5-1 CASSFGGLAGDYNEQFF TGCGCCAGCAGCTTCGGGGGACTAGCGGGTGACTACAATGAGCAGTTCTTC
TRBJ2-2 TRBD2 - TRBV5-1 CASSFHDSGGLTGELFF TGCGCCAGCAGCTTTCATGATAGCGGGGGACTCACCGGGGAGCTGTTTTTT
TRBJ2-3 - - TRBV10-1 CASSDAGRTDTQYF TGCGCCAGCAGTGATGCGGGTCGCACAGATACGCAGTATTTT
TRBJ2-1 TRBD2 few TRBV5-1 CASSLLGPAGGQGNEQFF TGCGCCAGCAGCTTGTTAGGTCCAGCGGGAGGGCAGGGCAATGAGCAGTTCTTC
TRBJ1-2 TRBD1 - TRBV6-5 CANRRDRERNYGYTF TGTGCCAACAGGAGGGACAGAGAACGTAACTATGGCTACACCTTC
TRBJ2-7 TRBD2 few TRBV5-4 CASSPGLAGDDEQYF TGTGCCAGCAGCCCGGGATTAGCGGGAGACGACGAGCAGTACTTC
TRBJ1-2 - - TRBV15 CATSEGAYGYTF TGTGCCACCAGCGAAGGAGCCTATGGCTACACCTTC
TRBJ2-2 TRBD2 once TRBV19 CASSMTSGSSKYTGELFF TGTGCCAGTAGTATGACTAGCGGGAGTAGTAAGTACACCGGGGAGCTGTTTTTT
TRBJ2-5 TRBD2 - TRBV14 CASSQGGLAGETQYF TGTGCCAGCAGCCAAGGGGGACTAGCGGGAGAGACCCAGTACTTC
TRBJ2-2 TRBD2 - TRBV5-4 CASSLTSGGTNTGELFF TGTGCCAGCAGCTTGACTAGCGGGGGGACGAACACCGGGGAGCTGTTTTTT
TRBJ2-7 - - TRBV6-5 CASSYGLGTYEQYF TGTGCCAGCAGTTACGGTCTGGGCACCTACGAGCAGTACTTC
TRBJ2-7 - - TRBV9 CASSVDPLGQPAYEQYF TGTGCCAGCAGCGTAGATCCCCTCGGACAGCCAGCTTACGAGCAGTACTTC
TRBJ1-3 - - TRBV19 CASRSSRAAGNTIYF TGTGCCAGTAGATCTTCCAGGGCGGCTGGAAACACCATATATTTT
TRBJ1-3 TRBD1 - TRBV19 CASSKRTGDPGNTIYF TGTGCCAGTAGTAAACGAACAGGGGATCCTGGAAACACCATATATTTT
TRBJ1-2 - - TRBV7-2 CASSLSRREASMGYTF TGTGCCAGCAGCTTATCGCGGAGGGAGGCATCTATGGGCTACACCTTC
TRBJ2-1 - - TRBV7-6 CASSFRLRRDEQFF TGTGCCAGCAGCTTTAGGTTGCGGCGTGACGAACAGTTCTTC
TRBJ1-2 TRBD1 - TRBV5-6 CASSLLYRGQATTGYGYTF TGTGCCAGCAGCTTGTTATACCGGGGACAGGCCACAACTGGGTATGGCTACACCTTC
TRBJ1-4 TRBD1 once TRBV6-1 CASRPGQPGKRLFF TGTGCCAGCAGGCCGGGACAGCCGGGGAAACGACTGTTTTTT
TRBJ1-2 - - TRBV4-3 CASSQDQGSFSRYYGYTF TGCGCCAGCAGCCAAGACCAAGGGAGTTTCTCCCGCTACTATGGCTACACCTTC
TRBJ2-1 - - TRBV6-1 CASLRSGVYNEQFF TGTGCCAGCCTCCGTAGCGGAGTTTACAATGAGCAGTTCTTC
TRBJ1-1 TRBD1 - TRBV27 CASRTGLNTEAFF TGTGCCAGCCGGACAGGGCTGAACACTGAAGCTTTCTTT
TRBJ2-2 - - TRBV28 CASRPSWGGLNTGELFF TGTGCCAGCAGGCCCTCCTGGGGGGGCTTGAACACCGGGGAGCTGTTTTTT
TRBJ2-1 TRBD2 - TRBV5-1 CASSLVTSGAYNEQFF TGCGCCAGCAGCTTGGTGACTAGCGGGGCCTACAATGAGCAGTTCTTC
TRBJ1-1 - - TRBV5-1 CASSLLGEAFF TGCGCCAGCAGCTTGTTGGGCGAAGCTTTCTTT
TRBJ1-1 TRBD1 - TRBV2 CASRNQLRDRGSAEAFF TGTGCCAGCAGAAACCAGCTCCGGGACAGGGGCTCCGCTGAAGCTTTCTTT
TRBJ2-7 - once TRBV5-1 CASSLDSPRSYEQYF TGCGCCAGCAGCTTGGATAGCCCCCGTTCCTACGAGCAGTACTTC
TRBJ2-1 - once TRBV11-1 CASSLEGFNEQFF TGTGCCAGCAGCTTAGAGGGGTTCAATGAGCAGTTCTTC
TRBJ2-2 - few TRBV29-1 CSVLTGNTGELFF TGCAGCGTACTGACAGGGAACACCGGGGAGCTGTTTTTT
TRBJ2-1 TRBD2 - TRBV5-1 CASSLVLGLAGVYNEQFF TGCGCCAGCAGCTTGGTTTTGGGACTAGCGGGGGTATACAATGAGCAGTTCTTC
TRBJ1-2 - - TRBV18 CASSQLPLGQVLGYTF TGTGCCAGCTCACAGCTCCCCTTGGGACAAGTCCTTGGCTACACCTTC
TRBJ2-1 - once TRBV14 CASSLDRGSGKQFF TGTGCCAGCAGCCTCGACCGGGGATCTGGTAAGCAGTTCTTC
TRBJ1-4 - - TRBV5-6 CASSLGAENEKLFF TGTGCCAGCAGCTTGGGGGCAGAGAATGAAAAACTGTTTTTT
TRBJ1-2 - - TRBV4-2 CASSEKRWQGGYTF TGTGCCAGCAGCGAGAAGAGGTGGCAAGGCGGCTACACCTTC
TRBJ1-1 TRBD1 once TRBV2 CASSFGQGAVGTEAFF TGTGCCAGCAGTTTCGGGCAGGGGGCTGTTGGAACTGAAGCTTTCTTT
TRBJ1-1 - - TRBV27 CASSFITRAEAFF TGTGCCAGCAGTTTTATAACGAGGGCTGAAGCTTTCTTT
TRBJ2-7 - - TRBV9 CASSVPSHEQYF TGTGCCAGCAGCGTCCCCTCCCACGAGCAGTACTTC
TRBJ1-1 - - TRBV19 CASSTLQAVEAFF TGTGCCAGTAGTACCTTACAGGCTGTTGAAGCTTTCTTT
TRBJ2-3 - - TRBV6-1 CASTNDRPPDTQYF TGTGCCAGCACCAACGACAGGCCGCCAGATACGCAGTATTTT
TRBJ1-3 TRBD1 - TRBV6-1 CASSWDSDGNTIYF TGTGCCAGCAGTTGGGACAGTGACGGAAACACCATATATTTT
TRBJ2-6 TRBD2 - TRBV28 CASSRGGSGANVLTF TGTGCCAGCAGCCGGGGGGGCTCTGGGGCCAACGTCCTGACTTTC
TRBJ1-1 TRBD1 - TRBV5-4 CASSHPTGMNTEAFF TGTGCCAGCAGCCACCCGACAGGGATGAACACTGAAGCTTTCTTT
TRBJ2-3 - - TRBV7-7 CASSLGTYGDTQYF TGTGCCAGCAGCTTGGGGACTTACGGAGATACGCAGTATTTT
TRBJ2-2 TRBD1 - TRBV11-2 CASSSGTGNGELFF TGTGCCAGCAGCTCCGGGACAGGGAACGGGGAGCTGTTTTTT
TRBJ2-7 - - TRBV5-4 CASSYPSSYEQYF TGTGCCAGCAGTTATCCTAGCTCCTACGAGCAGTACTTC
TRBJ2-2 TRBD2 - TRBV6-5 CASSYGGGNTGELFF TGTGCCAGCAGTTACGGGGGGGGAAACACCGGGGAGCTGTTTTTT